This T cell receptor beta chain emerged from a study of T cell changes during pregnancy in multiple sclerosis. TCRdb's table, derived via immunoSEQ multiplex PCR, lists solely in-frame clones and lacks some. The sample includes fewer than 45,000 clones, around 90% of them seen just once. The CDR3 totals 14 residues. In germline, CDR1 is SGHKS, CDR2 YYEKEE (reference sequence). V was pared by 0 bases and J by 9 bases, with 13 bases between. V and J are TRBV5-5 and TRBJ1-5; unclear D gene. The sequenced sample was CD4+ T cells from peripheral blood mononuclear cells, obtained in the first trimester of pregnancy. The receptor was derived from a female donor with multiple sclerosis, enrolled in a pregnancy study. DNA of the CDR3: TGTGCCAGCAGCTTGGACGCGCGCGGTCGGCCCCAGCATTTT. This codes for CASSLDARGRPQHF.